A selection of T cell receptor beta chains follows, all from one sample in a study of cytomegalovirus exposure and HLA in healthy donors. Sequencing was performed with immunoSEQ multiplex PCR; in TCRdb, only in-frame clones are kept and a portion is missing. The sample has 250,000 to 300,000 clones, almost 85% seen once; the top ten hold 2% to 2.5%. Material for sequencing was PBMCs. The receptors were gathered from a woman aged 40 to 50 in good health and CMV-seropositive. Both conserved end residues are part of each CDR3. D genes are given only for firm matches. Clone sizes are given selectively: once, few, many, or a class where the clone is expanded.

clone_size	j_call	v_call	d_call	cdr3_aa
few	TRBJ2-1	TRBV7-3	TRBD2	CASSPRTSGRGSSYNEQFF
-	TRBJ2-4	TRBV19	-	CASSKGITKNIQYF
-	TRBJ2-5	TRBV4-3	TRBD2	CASSQDVPGGGETQYF
-	TRBJ1-1	TRBV5-1	TRBD1	CASSLGTGRTEAFF
-	TRBJ2-1	TRBV2	-	CASSDEGYNEQFF
few	TRBJ2-1	TRBV10-2	TRBD2	CASSISGRAPNEQFF
once	TRBJ1-5	TRBV28	-	CASSSPVQPQHF
-	TRBJ2-4	TRBV5-1	-	CASSADSSKNIQYF
-	TRBJ2-3	TRBV29-1	TRBD1	CSLRTGRTDTQYF
-	TRBJ1-5	TRBV6-1	-	CASSEVSRGQNSQPQHF
-	TRBJ1-1	TRBV7-9	-	CASSLDADTEAFF
-	TRBJ2-3	TRBV7-3	TRBD1	CASSPGQGRTDTQYF
-	TRBJ2-7	TRBV5-6	-	CASSLVWSREQYF
-	TRBJ1-2	TRBV6-5	TRBD1	CASSPGDRWTNGYTF
-	TRBJ1-6	TRBV5-1	-	CASSSTPSYNSPLHF
-	TRBJ1-3	TRBV6-6	TRBD1	CASSSGTGVSGNTIYF
-	TRBJ2-7	TRBV19	-	CASSQYGSSSYEQYF
-	TRBJ2-1	TRBV9	-	CASSVGGGGYNEQFF
-	TRBJ1-2	TRBV6-1	TRBD1	CASSEYGTGEDGYTF
-	TRBJ1-5	TRBV19	-	CASRQGVQPQHF
few	TRBJ2-1	TRBV30	-	CAWSVAYEQFF
-	TRBJ2-2	TRBV19	TRBD1	CASSILDRGGGELFF
once	TRBJ1-2	TRBV14	-	CASSQDARRGNYGYTF
-	TRBJ2-3	TRBV27	TRBD1	CASGGQAAPTDTQYF
-	TRBJ2-1	TRBV6-5	-	CASSSAEDNEQFF
-	TRBJ2-5	TRBV11-3	TRBD2	CASSSPRTSGRAETQYF
-	TRBJ2-7	TRBV4-1	-	CASSQDSAGASYEQYF
-	TRBJ1-1	TRBV27	TRBD1	CASSLGQGGTEAFF
once	TRBJ2-1	TRBV30	TRBD2	CAWRSSGTHEQFF
-	TRBJ1-5	TRBV4-2	TRBD1	CASSQESGQGSNQPQHF
-	TRBJ1-3	TRBV7-3	-	CASSPDGVSGNTIYF
-	TRBJ2-2	TRBV28	TRBD2	CASRPGTTNTGELFF
-	TRBJ2-6	TRBV27	TRBD2	CASRREGLTGANVLTF
-	TRBJ1-5	TRBV30	-	CAWSVNSVSNQPQHF
-	TRBJ2-5	TRBV21-1	-	CASTPTGSQETQYF
-	TRBJ2-2	TRBV30	-	CASYSGELFF